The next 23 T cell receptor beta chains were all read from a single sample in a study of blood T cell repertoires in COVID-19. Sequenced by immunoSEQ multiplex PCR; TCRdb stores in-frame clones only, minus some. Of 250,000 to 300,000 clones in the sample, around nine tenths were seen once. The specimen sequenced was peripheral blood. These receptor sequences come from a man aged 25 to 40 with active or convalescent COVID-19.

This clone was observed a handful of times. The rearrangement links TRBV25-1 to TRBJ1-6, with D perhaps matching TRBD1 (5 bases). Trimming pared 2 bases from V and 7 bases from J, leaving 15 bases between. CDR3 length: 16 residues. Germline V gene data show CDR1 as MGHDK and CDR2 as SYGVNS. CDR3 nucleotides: TGTGCCAGCAGTGAAAGGTGGGGGGTGGGGAATTCACCCCTCCACTTT. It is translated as CASSERWGVGNSPLHF.

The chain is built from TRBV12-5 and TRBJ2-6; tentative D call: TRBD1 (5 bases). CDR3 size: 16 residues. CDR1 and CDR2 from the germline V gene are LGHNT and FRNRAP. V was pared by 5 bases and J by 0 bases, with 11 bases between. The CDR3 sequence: CASGTQGDSGANVLTF. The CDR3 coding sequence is TGTGCTAGTGGTACTCAGGGCGACTCTGGGGCCAACGTCCTGACTTTC.

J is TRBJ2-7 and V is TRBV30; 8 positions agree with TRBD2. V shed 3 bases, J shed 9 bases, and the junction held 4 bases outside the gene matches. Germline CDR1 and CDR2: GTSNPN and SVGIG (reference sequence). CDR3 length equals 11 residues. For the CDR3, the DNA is TGTGCCTGGAGCTCCGGGGGGGGGCAGTACTTC. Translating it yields CAWSSGGGQYF.

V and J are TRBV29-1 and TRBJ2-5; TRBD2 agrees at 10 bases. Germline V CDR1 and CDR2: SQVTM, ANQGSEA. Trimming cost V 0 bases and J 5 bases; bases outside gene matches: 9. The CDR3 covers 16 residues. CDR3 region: CSVEDRERGGFETQYF. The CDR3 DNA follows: TGCAGCGTTGAAGACCGCGAGCGGGGGGGCTTTGAGACCCAGTACTTC.

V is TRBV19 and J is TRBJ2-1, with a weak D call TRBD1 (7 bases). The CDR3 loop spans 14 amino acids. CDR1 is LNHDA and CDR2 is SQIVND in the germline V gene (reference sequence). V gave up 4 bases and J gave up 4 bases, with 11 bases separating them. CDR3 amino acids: CASSNAGQYNEQFF. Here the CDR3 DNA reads TGTGCCAGTAGTAACGCGGGACAGTACAATGAGCAGTTCTTC.

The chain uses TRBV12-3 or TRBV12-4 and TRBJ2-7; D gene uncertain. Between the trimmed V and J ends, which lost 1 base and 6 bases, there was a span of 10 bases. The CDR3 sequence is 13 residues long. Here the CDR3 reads CASSLVGAGEQYF. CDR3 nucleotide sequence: TGTGCCAGCAGTTTAGTTGGAGCTGGCGAGCAGTACTTC.

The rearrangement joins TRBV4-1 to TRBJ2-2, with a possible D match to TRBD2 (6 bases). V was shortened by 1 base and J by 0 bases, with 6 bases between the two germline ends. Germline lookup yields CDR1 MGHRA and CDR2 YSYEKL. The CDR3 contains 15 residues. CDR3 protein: CASSQGGANTGELFF. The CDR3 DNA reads TGCGCCAGCAGCCAAGGGGGGGCGAACACCGGGGAGCTGTTTTTT.

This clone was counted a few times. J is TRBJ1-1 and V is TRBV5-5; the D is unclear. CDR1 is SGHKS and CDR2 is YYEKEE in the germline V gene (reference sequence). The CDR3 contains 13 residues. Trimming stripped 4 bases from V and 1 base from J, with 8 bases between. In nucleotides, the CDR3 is TGTGCCAGCAGCCCTAACTGGAACACTGAAGCTTTCTTT. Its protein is CASSPNWNTEAFF.

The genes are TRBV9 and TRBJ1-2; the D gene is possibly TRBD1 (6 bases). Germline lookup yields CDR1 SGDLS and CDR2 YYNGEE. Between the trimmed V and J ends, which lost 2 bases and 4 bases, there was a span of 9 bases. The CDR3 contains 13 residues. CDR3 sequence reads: CASSVGAGYGYTF. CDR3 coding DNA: TGTGCCAGCAGCGTGGGGGCGGGCTATGGCTACACCTTC.

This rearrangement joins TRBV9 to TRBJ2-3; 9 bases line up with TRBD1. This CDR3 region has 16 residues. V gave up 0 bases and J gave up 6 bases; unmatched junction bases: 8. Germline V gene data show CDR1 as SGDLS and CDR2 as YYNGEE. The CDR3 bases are TGTGCCAGCAGCGTAGTGCCGGGACAGGGAAAGGATACGCAGTATTTT. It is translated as CASSVVPGQGKDTQYF. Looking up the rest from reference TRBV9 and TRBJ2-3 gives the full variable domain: DSGVTQTPKHLITATGQRVTLRCSPRSGDLSVYWYQQSLDQGLQFLIQYYNGEERAKGNILERFSAQQFPDLHSELNLSSLELGDSALYFCASSVVPGQGKDTQYFGPGTRLTVL.

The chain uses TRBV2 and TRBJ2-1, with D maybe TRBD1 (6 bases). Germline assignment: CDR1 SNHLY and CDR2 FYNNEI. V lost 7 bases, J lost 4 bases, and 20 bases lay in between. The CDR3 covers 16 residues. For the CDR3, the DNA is TGTGCCAGCATAGAGTCAGGGGCAGTTAGGTACAATGAGCAGTTCTTC. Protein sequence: CASIESGAVRYNEQFF.

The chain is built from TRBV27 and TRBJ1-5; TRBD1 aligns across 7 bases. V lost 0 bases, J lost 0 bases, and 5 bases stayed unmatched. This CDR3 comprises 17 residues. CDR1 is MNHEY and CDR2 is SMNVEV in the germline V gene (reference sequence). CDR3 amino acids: CASSLSRDRNSNQPQHF. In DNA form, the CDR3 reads TGTGCCAGCAGTTTATCCCGGGACAGAAATAGCAATCAGCCCCAGCATTTT.

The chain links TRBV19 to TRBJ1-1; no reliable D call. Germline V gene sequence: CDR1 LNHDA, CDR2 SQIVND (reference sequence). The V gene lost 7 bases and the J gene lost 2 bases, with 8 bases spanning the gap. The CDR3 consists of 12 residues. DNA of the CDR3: TGTGCCAGTATTTCGGGAAACACTGAAGCTTTCTTT. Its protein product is CASISGNTEAFF.

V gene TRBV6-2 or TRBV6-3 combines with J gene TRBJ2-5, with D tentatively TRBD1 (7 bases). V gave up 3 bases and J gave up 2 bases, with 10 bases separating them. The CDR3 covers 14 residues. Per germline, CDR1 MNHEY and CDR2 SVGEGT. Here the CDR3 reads CASSYPGGQETQYF. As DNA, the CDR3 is TGTGCCAGCAGTTATCCAGGGGGGCAAGAGACCCAGTACTTC.

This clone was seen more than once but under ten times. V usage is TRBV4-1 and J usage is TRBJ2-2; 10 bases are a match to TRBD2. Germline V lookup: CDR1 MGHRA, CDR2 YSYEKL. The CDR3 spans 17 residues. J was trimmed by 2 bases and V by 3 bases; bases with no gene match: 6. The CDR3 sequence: CASSHVIAGGNTGELFF. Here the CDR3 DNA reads TGCGCCAGCAGCCATGTGATAGCGGGGGGCAACACCGGGGAGCTGTTTTTT.

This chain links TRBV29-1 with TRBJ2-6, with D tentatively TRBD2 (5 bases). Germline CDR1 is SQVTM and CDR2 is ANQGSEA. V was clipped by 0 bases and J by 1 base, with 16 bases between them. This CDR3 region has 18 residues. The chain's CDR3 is CSVEEEDFLPSGANVLTF. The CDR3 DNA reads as TGCAGCGTTGAAGAAGAGGACTTCCTGCCATCTGGGGCCAACGTCCTGACTTTC.

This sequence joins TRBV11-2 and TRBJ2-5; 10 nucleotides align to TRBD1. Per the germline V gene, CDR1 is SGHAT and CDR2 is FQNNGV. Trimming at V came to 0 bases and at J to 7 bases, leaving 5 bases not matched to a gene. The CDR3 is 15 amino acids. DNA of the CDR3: TGTGCCAGCAGCTTAGATTGGGACAGGGGATCGACCCAGTACTTC. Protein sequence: CASSLDWDRGSTQYF. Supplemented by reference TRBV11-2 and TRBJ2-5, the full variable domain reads EAGVAQSPRYKIIEKRQSVAFWCNPISGHATLYWYQQILGQGPKLLIQFQNNGVVDDSQLPKDRFSAERLKGVDSTLKIQPAKLEDSAVYLCASSLDWDRGSTQYFGPGTRLLVL.

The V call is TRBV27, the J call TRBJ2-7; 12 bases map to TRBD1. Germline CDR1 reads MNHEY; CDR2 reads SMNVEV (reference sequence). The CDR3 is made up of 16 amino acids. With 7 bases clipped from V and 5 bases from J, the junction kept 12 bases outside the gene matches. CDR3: CASTYGTGGLPNEQYF. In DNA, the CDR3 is TGTGCCAGCACATACGGGACAGGGGGCCTCCCAAACGAGCAGTACTTC.

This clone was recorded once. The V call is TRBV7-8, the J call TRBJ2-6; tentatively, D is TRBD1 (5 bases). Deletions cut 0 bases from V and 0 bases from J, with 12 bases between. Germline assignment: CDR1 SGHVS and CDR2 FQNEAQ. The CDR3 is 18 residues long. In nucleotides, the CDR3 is TGTGCCAGCAGCTTAGCAGGGGCCCTACTCTCTGGGGCCAACGTCCTGACTTTC. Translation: CASSLAGALLSGANVLTF.

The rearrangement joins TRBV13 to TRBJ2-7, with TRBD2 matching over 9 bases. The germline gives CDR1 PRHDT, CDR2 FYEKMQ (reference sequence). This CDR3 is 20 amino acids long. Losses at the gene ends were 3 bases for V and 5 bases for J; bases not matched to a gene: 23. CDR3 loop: CASSFGTSRGGRPVVHEQYF. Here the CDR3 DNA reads TGTGCCAGCAGCTTTGGCACGTCGCGGGGGGGCCGACCAGTTGTACACGAGCAGTACTTC.

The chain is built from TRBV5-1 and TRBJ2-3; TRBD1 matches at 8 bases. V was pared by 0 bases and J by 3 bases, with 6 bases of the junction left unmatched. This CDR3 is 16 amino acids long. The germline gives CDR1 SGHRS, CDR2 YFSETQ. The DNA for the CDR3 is TGCGCCAGCAGCTTGGAGGACAGGGTTGGGACAGATACGCAGTATTTT. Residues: CASSLEDRVGTDTQYF.

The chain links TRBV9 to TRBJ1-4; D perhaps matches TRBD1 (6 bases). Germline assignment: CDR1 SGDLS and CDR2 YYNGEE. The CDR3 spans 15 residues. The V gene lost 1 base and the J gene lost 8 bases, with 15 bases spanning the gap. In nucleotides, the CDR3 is TGTGCCAGCAGCGTAATGGGGGCCCCAAGGGAAAAACTGTTTTTT. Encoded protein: CASSVMGAPREKLFF.

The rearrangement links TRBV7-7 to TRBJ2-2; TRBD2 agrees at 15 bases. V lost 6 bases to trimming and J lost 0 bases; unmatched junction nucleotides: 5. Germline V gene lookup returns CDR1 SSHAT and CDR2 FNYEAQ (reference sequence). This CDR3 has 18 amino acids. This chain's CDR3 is CASSKGLAGGPNTGELFF. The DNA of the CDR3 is TGTGCCAGCAGTAAGGGACTAGCGGGGGGCCCGAACACCGGGGAGCTGTTTTTT.